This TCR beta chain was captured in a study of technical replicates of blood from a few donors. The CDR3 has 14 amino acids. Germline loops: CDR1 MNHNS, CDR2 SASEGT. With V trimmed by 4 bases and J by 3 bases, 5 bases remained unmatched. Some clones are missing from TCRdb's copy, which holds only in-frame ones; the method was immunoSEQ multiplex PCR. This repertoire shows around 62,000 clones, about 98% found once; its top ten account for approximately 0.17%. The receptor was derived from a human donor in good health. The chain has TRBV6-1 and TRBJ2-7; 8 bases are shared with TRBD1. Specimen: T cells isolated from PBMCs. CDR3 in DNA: TGTGCCAGCAGTGGCCGGACAGGGAGCTACGAGCAGTACTTC. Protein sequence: CASSGRTGSYEQYF.